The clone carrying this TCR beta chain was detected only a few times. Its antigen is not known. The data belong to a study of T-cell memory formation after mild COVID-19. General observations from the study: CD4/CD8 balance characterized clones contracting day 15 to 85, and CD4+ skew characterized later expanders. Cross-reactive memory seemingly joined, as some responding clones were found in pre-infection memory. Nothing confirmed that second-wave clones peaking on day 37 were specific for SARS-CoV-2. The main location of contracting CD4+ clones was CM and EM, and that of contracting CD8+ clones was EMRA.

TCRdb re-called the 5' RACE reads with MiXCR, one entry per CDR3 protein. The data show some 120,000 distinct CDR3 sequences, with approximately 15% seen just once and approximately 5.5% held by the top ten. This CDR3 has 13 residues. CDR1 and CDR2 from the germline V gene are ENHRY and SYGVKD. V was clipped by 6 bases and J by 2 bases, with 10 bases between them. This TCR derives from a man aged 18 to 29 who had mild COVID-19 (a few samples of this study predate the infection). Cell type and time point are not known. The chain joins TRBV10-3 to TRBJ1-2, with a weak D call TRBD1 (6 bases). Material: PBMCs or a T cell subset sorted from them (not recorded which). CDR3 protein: CAIRDSLNYGYTF. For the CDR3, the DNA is TGTGCCATCAGGGACAGTTTAAACTATGGCTACACCTTC.